This T cell receptor beta chain was sequenced in a study of blood T cell repertoires in COVID-19. Overall study: From the United States, Italy and Spain came samples of acute and convalescent COVID-19. The analysed material was cDNA or gDNA that came from T cells, B-cell-depleted T cells, or PBMCs.

TCRdb keeps only in-frame clones here, not all; method: immunoSEQ multiplex PCR. Of roughly 70,000 clones listed, around 87% are singletons. The CDR3 covers 13 residues. Looked up from germline, CDR1 is SGDLS and CDR2 is YYNGEE. V was clipped by 4 bases and J by 6 bases, with 12 bases between them. Sequencing was done on a sample of peripheral blood. The chain couples TRBV9 to TRBJ2-3; D is unresolved. The sequence was collected from a man in his 70s with active COVID-19. The CDR3 bases are TGTGCCAGCAGCCCCCACTTATCGGATACGCAGTATTTT. Its protein product is CASSPHLSDTQYF.